This TCR beta chain was retrieved from a study of human T cells and chemical hapten exposure (TCRdb year 2021). Turning to the overall study: For sensitization, 2% DPC in acetone was applied to an approximately 2 cm by approximately 2 cm area of upper inner arm skin. Weekly therapeutic DPC doses were additionally applied to the scalp of patients throughout the approximately 24-week study period. Patch testing on the upper back used Finn chambers containing 0.01% DPC, with scoring done after 6 days according to International Contact Dermatitis Research Group standards. The mostly female patient cohort included alopecia areata with under or over 50% scalp involvement, alopecia totalis and alopecia universalis. Libraries were combined into a pool for sequencing, and differences in TCR yield between samples came mainly from small differences in library volumes within the pool. This study followed changes in the peripheral blood TCR repertoire in vivo during primary and secondary sensitization of alopecia patients to the hapten diphenylcyclopropenone (DPC). Patient blood was sampled pre-sensitization (week 0) and at 2, 6 and about 24 weeks after DPC sensitization. Some 29 alopecia patients provided blood for TCR sequencing at one to four time points (pre-sensitization, 2, 6 and 24 weeks). Findings and caveats that apply to the study as a whole: No change with DPC sensitization was found in the number of TCRs above 1 in 1000 frequency, and no evidence of global repertoire structure alterations was found. After repeated subsampling, the strength of the expansion versus patch-test correlation and the threshold at which it became significant changed. A positive correlation was found between the number of PT1 expanded TCRs and patch test score, with significance reached at thresholds 8, 16 and 32 but not 4. Significantly more large CDR3 similarity clusters were formed by expanded TCRs than by pre-sensitization or healthy control sets, consistent with antigen-driven responses. Because every patient had alopecia, a presumed autoimmune disease, the patients' immune response might differ from that of healthy individuals.

This clonotype was observed a few times. Its specific antigen is unknown. No much larger clonotype is one base removed from it; base qualities were not supplied. Trimming removed 6 bases from V and 4 bases from J, leaving 13 bases between the germline ends. The CDR3 covers 14 residues, taking in both the cysteine and the phenylalanine. Just CDR3 DNA is preserved here, 42 bases in frame from base 1. The germline V gene (reference sequence) provides CDR1 MNHNY and CDR2 SVGAGI. The time point label of this sample denotes: patch test 2, 6 weeks after DPC sensitization. The treatment or condition label of this sample denotes: therapeutic diphenylcyclopropenone sensitization with weekly scalp DPC. Blood at each patch-test visit was drawn before the patch test was applied. Eligible patients were aged 18 to 70, diagnosed with alopecia, deemed suitable for DPC therapy, and excluded if pregnant. Total RNA was extracted from unfractionated whole blood collected in Tempus Blood RNA tubes.

Libraries were built with RACE. Sequencing instrument: NextSeq 500. During library preparation, unique molecular identifiers were attached to individual cDNA molecules so that TCRs could be counted in a quantitative, reproducible way. Both TCR alpha and TCR beta chains were sequenced from each blood RNA sample. Concerning the study's data processing: A median of roughly 98,000 TCRs per sample was observed, with a range of about 20,000 to 750,000. The Decombinator software suite was used to annotate the V, J and CDR3 of the TCR reads. For the PS versus PT1 abundance plots, all samples were subsampled to the same number of TCRs (28,000). TCRs were defined as expanded if absent before sensitization and observed at least eight times at the 2-week time point. TCRdb cleaned the public reads at Q25 with fastp, built clones with MiXCR and kept in-frame beta chains. Identical CDR3 proteins give one entry, which carries the most common genes and DNA. The V and J calls here are based on TCRdb, not the publication. This sample gives 35,000 to 50,000 distinct CDR3 sequences in total; more than 8.5% of them show up just once. The top ten constitute about 15% of the sample.

Sequences were derived from whole blood, sampled in connection with sensitization to the hapten diphenylcyclopropenone (DPC). Recombination joined TRBV6-6 with TRBJ1-5; the D gene remains uncertain. This sequence originates from a woman in her 40s with alopecia areata. Some clones in this sample may be carry-over from other donors' samples. The CDR3 in this case is CASRQLASNQPQHF. The DNA reads TGTGCCAGCAGACAGCTGGCCTCTAATCAGCCCCAGCATTTT.